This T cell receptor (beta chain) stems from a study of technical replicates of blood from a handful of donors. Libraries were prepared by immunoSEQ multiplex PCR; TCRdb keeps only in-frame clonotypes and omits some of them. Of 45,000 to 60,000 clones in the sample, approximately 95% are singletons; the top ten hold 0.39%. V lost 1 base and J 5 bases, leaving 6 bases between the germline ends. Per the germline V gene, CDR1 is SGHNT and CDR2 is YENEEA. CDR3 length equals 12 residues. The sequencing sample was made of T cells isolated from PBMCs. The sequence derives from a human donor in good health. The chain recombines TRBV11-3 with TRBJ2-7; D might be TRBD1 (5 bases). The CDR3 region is CASSLVGDEQYF. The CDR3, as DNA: TGTGCCAGCAGCTTAGTAGGGGACGAGCAGTACTTC. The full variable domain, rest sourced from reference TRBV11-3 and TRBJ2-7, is EAGVVQSPRYKIIEKKQPVAFWCNPISGHNTLYWYLQNLGQGPELLIRYENEEAVDDSQLPKDRFSAERLKGVDSTLKIQPAELGDSAVYLCASSLVGDEQYFGPGTRLTVT.